A single sample gave rise to the 24 T cell receptor beta chains below, sequenced in a study of post-analysis software for immune sequencing data (dated by TCRdb to the mid-2010s). Libraries were constructed by PCR. Sequencing took place on an Illumina HiSeq 2500. To reduce PCR and sequencing biases, unique molecular identifiers were incorporated into the TCR beta cDNA libraries. Clones were called with MiXCR by TCRdb after fastp trimmed the public reads at Q25, and only in-frame beta chains were retained. Records with the same CDR3 protein are collapsed into one entry carrying the most frequent genes and DNA. The sample has roughly 730,000 distinct CDR3 sequences on record, roughly 29% of them singletons. About 0.5% of the sample is held by the ten biggest clonotypes. No antigen has been identified for these receptors. The paper's findings and limits, for the study overall: Patients showed significantly higher frequencies than controls for five TRBV segments, among them TRBV5-6, TRBV5-1 and TRBV20-1.

Sequencing was carried out using blood. These receptors were collected from a girl between 5 and 17 years old with multiple sclerosis.

J is TRBJ1-5 and V is TRBV6-2 or TRBV6-3, with 8 bases identical to TRBD1. The CDR3 runs to 15 residues. V trimming: 5 bases; J trimming: 5 bases; junction bases outside the gene matches: 8. In germline, CDR1 is MNHEY, CDR2 SVGEGT. CDR3 DNA: TGTGCCAGCAGTGGGGCCCGGACAGGGTATCAGCCCCAGCATTTT. Its translation is CASSGARTGYQPQHF.

The V call is TRBV6-8, the J call TRBJ2-7, with 8 bases fitting TRBD2. Germline CDR1 MNHGY, CDR2 SAAAGT. The CDR3 has 14 residues. The V segment lost 6 bases and the J segment 8 bases; nucleotides outside the gene matches: 12. Here the CDR3 reads CASRSPSGRVQQYF. Here the CDR3 DNA reads TGTGCCAGCAGGTCCCCGAGCGGGAGAGTCCAGCAGTACTTC.

This clonotype occurred a few times. This chain links TRBV15 with TRBJ2-1, with 7 bases identical to TRBD2. The CDR3 runs 15 residues. Trimming removed 5 bases from V and 5 bases from J; junction bases left unmatched: 9. CDR1 LNHNV and CDR2 YYDKDF come from the germline V gene (reference sequence). CDR3 sequence reads: CATSDPRRGDNEQFF. CDR3 DNA sequence: TGTGCCACCAGCGACCCCCGACGGGGGGACAATGAGCAGTTCTTC. Using reference TRBV15 and TRBJ2-1 for the parts outside the CDR3, the full variable domain is DAMVIQNPRYQVTQFGKPVTLSCSQTLNHNVMYWYQQKSSQAPKLLFHYYDKDFNNEADTPDNFQSRRPNTSFCFLDIRSPGLGDTAMYLCATSDPRRGDNEQFFGPGTRLTVL.

This clonotype turned up a few times. The chain employs TRBV2 and TRBJ2-1, with D maybe TRBD2 (6 bases). CDR1 is SNHLY, CDR2 FYNNEI, per germline. V lost 3 bases and J 12 bases, leaving 24 bases between the germline ends. There are 16 residues in the CDR3. The CDR3 is CASSDGGGFSGRGQFF. The CDR3 DNA reads as TGTGCCAGCAGTGATGGTGGCGGATTTAGCGGTCGGGGGCAGTTCTTC. Full variable domain (missing parts from reference TRBV2 and TRBJ2-1): EPEVTQTPSHQVTQMGQEVILRCVPISNHLYFYWYRQILGQKVEFLVSFYNNEISEKSEIFDDQFSVERPDGSNFTLKIRSTKLEDSAMYFCASSDGGGFSGRGQFFGPGTRLTVL.

This clonotype was seen many times. The J gene is TRBJ2-1, the V gene TRBV29-1; D gene ambiguous. Germline V gives CDR1 SQVTM, CDR2 ANQGSEA. This CDR3 spans 13 amino acids. Trimming left V 7 bases short and J 7 bases short, with 17 bases between. CDR3 amino acids: CSAEPFSGNEQFF. CDR3 nucleotide sequence: TGCAGCGCCGAACCCTTTAGTGGGAATGAGCAGTTCTTC.

The chain couples TRBV9 to TRBJ2-5; 7 bases are a match to TRBD2. Germline CDR1 is SGDLS and CDR2 is YYNGEE. CDR3 size: 14 residues. The J segment lost 5 bases and the V segment lost 4 bases, leaving 8 bases of the junction unmatched. The CDR3 DNA reads as TGTGCCAGCAGCCCACTTACTAGCGCGGAGACCCAGTACTTC. Amino acid sequence: CASSPLTSAETQYF.

This clonotype was counted only a few times. The V and J genes are TRBV10-3 and TRBJ2-5; 7 bases fit TRBD2. Trimming removed 6 bases from V and 5 bases from J; junction bases left unmatched: 9. CDR1 is ENHRY, CDR2 SYGVKD, per germline. This CDR3 is 14 amino acids long. CDR3 DNA sequence: TGTGCCATCAGCCCCCCGGGGGGAGGGGAGACCCAGTACTTC. Its translation: CAISPPGGGETQYF.

The chain couples TRBV6-1 to TRBJ2-1, with TRBD1 identical over 7 bases. Trimming at V came to 6 bases and at J to 5 bases, leaving 16 bases not matched to a gene. CDR1 is MNHNS and CDR2 is SASEGT in the germline V gene. The CDR3 is made up of 17 amino acids. CDR3 DNA: TGTGCCAGCAGGCGCCAGACGGGGACAGCCTGGGACAATGAGCAGTTCTTC. This translates into CASRRQTGTAWDNEQFF.

This clonotype has more than one count but fewer than ten. The chain is built from TRBV20-1 and TRBJ1-2, with D maybe TRBD1 (5 bases). Germline assignment: CDR1 DFQATT and CDR2 SNEGSKA (reference sequence). The V gene lost 5 bases and the J gene lost 1 base, with 17 bases spanning the gap. This CDR3 spans 15 amino acids. Here the CDR3 reads CSAPGTLVFNYGYTF. CDR3 nucleotides: TGCAGTGCTCCAGGGACCCTCGTTTTTAACTATGGCTACACCTTC.

The CDR3 sequence is CASSFSAGSNEQFF. The CDR3 DNA sequence: TGCGCCAGCAGCTTCTCAGCGGGATCCAATGAGCAGTTCTTC. The rearrangement links TRBV5-1 to TRBJ2-1, with 7 positions matching TRBD2. Trimming removed 2 bases from V and 6 bases from J; junction bases left unmatched: 5. This CDR3 is built from 14 residues. Per germline, CDR1 SGHRS and CDR2 YFSETQ. The full variable domain, with the rest looked up from reference TRBV5-1 and TRBJ2-1, is KAGVTQTPRYLIKTRGQQVTLSCSPISGHRSVSWYQQTPGQGLQFLFEYFSETQRNKGNFPGRFSGRQFSNSRSEMNVSTLELGDSALYLCASSFSAGSNEQFFGPGTRLTVL.

This clonotype was seen a handful of times. The chain has TRBV9 and TRBJ2-1; 8 bases fit TRBD2. V trimming: 0 bases; J trimming: 2 bases; junction bases outside the gene matches: 4. The germline CDR1 and CDR2 sequences are SGDLS and YYNGEE. The CDR3 spans 16 residues. CDR3: CASSVAATSAYNEQFF. The CDR3 DNA follows: TGTGCCAGCAGCGTAGCTGCGACTAGCGCCTACAATGAGCAGTTCTTC.

This clonotype was seen more than once but under ten times. This chain uses TRBV29-1 with TRBJ1-1; 9 nucleotides match TRBD1. Looked up from germline, CDR1 is SQVTM and CDR2 is ANQGSEA. This CDR3 region has 17 residues. V was clipped by 6 bases and J by 3 bases; unmatched bases: 17. DNA for the CDR3: TGCAGCGTCTATGGGATGACAGGGGGAGTCGAGTACACTGAAGCTTTCTTT. Residues: CSVYGMTGGVEYTEAFF.

This clonotype showed up just a few times. The chain employs TRBV12-3 or TRBV12-4 and TRBJ1-1; D uncertain. V dropped 6 bases and J dropped 0 bases, with 17 bases sitting between them. This CDR3 has 16 amino acids. The CDR3, as DNA: TGTGCCAGCAGCCCCCTCGGCGGTTGGGTGAACACTGAAGCTTTCTTT. This codes for CASSPLGGWVNTEAFF.

This sequence joins TRBV4-3 and TRBJ2-5; D is possibly TRBD2 (6 bases). CDR1 and CDR2 from the germline V gene are LGHNA and YSLEER. This CDR3 is 16 amino acids long. V was shortened by 2 bases and J by 11 bases, with 24 bases between the two germline ends. CDR3 DNA: TGCGCCAGCAGCCAAAGGTCCGGGGGAGGTCTTAATGAGCAGTACTTC. Its protein product is CASSQRSGGGLNEQYF.

This clonotype has a handful of counts. The chain carries TRBV9 and TRBJ2-5; D possibly corresponds to TRBD2 (6 bases). The J call is uncertain, as TRBJ2-7 better fits the DNA end. The germline V gene encodes CDR1 SGDLS and CDR2 YYNGEE. CDR3 size: 13 residues. CDR3 sequence: CASSKGREYEQYF. CDR3 DNA sequence: TGTGCCAGCAGCAAGGGACGGGAGTACGAGCAGTACTTC.

A few counts support this clonotype. The chain carries TRBV20-1 and TRBJ2-3; 9 bases match TRBD2. The CDR3 runs to 16 residues. The J segment lost 4 bases and the V segment lost 1 base, leaving 9 bases of the junction unmatched. Germline V lookup: CDR1 DFQATT, CDR2 SNEGSKA (reference sequence). This chain's CDR3 is CSARAKLAGYADTQYF. The CDR3 nucleotides are TGCAGTGCTAGAGCGAAGCTAGCGGGGTACGCAGATACGCAGTATTTT.

In this sample, this clonotype turned up a few times. CDR3 in amino acids: CAISVLNEQFF. CDR3 coding DNA: TGTGCCATCAGTGTCCTGAATGAGCAGTTCTTC. The chain combines TRBV10-3 with TRBJ2-1; D is ambiguous. The CDR3 totals 11 residues. CDR1 ENHRY and CDR2 SYGVKD come from the germline V gene. Trimming took 4 bases from V and 7 from J, leaving 5 bases between them.

This clonotype was detected a few times. The chain is built from TRBV14 and TRBJ2-2; D is perhaps TRBD1 (6 bases). This CDR3 spans 14 amino acids. V gave up 4 bases and J gave up 8 bases, with 14 bases separating them. The germline V gene encodes CDR1 SGHDN and CDR2 FVKESK. CDR3 nucleotide sequence: TGTGCCAGCAGCCCGCGCTGGGGGCAGGGGGAGCTGTTTTTT. Protein sequence: CASSPRWGQGELFF.

This clonotype was observed a few times. CDR3 in DNA: TGTGCCAGCAGCCAAGAGCTGGAGTTCGTCGTAAACACTGAAGCTTTCTTT. It encodes CASSQELEFVVNTEAFF. The chain links TRBV4-2 to TRBJ1-1; D unclear. V was clipped by 0 bases and J by 2 bases, with 16 bases between them. Germline V gives CDR1 LGHNA, CDR2 YNFKEQ. The CDR3 is 17 amino acids.

This clonotype was counted a few times. The chain carries TRBV11-2 and TRBJ2-3, with D tentatively TRBD2 (5 bases). The germline CDR1 and CDR2 sequences are SGHAT and FQNNGV. The V gene lost 1 base and the J gene lost 4 bases, with 12 bases spanning the gap. This CDR3 has 15 residues. This chain's CDR3 is CASSLAGTEADTQYF. In DNA, the CDR3 is TGTGCCAGCAGCTTAGCGGGAACAGAGGCAGATACGCAGTATTTT.

The chain couples TRBV2 to TRBJ1-1; TRBD1 matches at 7 bases. CDR3 length equals 14 residues. V was pared by 7 bases and J by 1 base, with 6 bases of the junction left unmatched. Germline V lookup: CDR1 SNHLY, CDR2 FYNNEI. CDR3 in DNA: TGTGCCAGCATGGAAGACAGGGCGAACACTGAAGCTTTCTTT. Its translation: CASMEDRANTEAFF.

A few counts support this clonotype. This rearrangement joins TRBV11-2 to TRBJ2-5; TRBD2 is a possible D gene (5 bases). V was shortened by 1 base and J by 5 bases, with 17 bases between the two germline ends. Germline V gene data show CDR1 as SGHAT and CDR2 as FQNNGV. The CDR3 is 16 residues long. In DNA, the CDR3 is TGTGCCAGCAGCTTAGGCCCCGGGGTTTCATTGGAGACCCAGTACTTC. It yields the protein CASSLGPGVSLETQYF.

The DNA for the CDR3 is TGTGCCAGCAGCTTAATAGGAGGGGAACAAACCTATGGCTACACCTTC. This gives the protein CASSLIGGEQTYGYTF. This sequence joins TRBV7-9 and TRBJ1-2; a weak D match, TRBD1 (5 bases). The CDR3 consists of 16 residues. Per germline, CDR1 SEHNR and CDR2 FQNEAQ (reference sequence). Between the trimmed V and J ends, which lost 2 bases and 4 bases, there was a span of 17 bases.

This sequence joins TRBV7-2 and TRBJ2-5, with D perhaps matching TRBD2 (5 bases). CDR3 size: 14 residues. Trimming removed 5 bases from V and 2 bases from J, with 12 bases in between. The germline gives CDR1 SGHTA, CDR2 FQGNSA. CDR3 in amino acids: CASSLPAVQETQYF. CDR3 nucleotides: TGTGCCAGCAGCCTCCCAGCGGTACAAGAGACCCAGTACTTC.